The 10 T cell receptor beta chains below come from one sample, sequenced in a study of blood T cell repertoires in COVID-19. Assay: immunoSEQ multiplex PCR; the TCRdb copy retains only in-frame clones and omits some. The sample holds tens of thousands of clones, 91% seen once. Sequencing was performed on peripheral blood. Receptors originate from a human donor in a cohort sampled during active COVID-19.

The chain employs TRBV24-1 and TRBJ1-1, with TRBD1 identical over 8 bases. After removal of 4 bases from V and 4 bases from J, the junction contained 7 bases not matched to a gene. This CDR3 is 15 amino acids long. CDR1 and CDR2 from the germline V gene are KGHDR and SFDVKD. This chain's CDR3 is CATSDGQGAVTEAFF. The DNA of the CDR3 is TGTGCCACCAGTGACGGGCAGGGGGCTGTCACTGAAGCTTTCTTT.

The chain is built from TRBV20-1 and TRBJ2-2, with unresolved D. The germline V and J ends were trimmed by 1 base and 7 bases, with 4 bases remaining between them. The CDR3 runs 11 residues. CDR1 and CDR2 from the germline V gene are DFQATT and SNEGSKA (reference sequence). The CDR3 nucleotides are TGCAGTGCTAGAGTCGGCGGGGAGCTGTTTTTT. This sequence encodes CSARVGGELFF.

In DNA form, the CDR3 reads TGTGCCAGCAGTTACCGGGACAGCTCCTACGAGCAGTACGTC. It encodes CASSYRDSSYEQYV. The chain is built from TRBV6-2 or TRBV6-3 and TRBJ2-7; 7 bases map to TRBD1. The CDR3 covers 14 residues. CDR1 is MNHEY, CDR2 SVGEGT, per germline. Trimming removed 2 bases from V and 0 bases from J; junction bases left unmatched: 1.

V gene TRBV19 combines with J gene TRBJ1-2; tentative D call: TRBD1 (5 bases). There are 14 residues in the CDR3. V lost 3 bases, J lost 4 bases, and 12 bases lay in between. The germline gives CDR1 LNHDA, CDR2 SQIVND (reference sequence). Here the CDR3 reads CASSITGAGYGYTF. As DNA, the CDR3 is TGTGCCAGTAGTATTACTGGGGCAGGCTATGGCTACACCTTC.

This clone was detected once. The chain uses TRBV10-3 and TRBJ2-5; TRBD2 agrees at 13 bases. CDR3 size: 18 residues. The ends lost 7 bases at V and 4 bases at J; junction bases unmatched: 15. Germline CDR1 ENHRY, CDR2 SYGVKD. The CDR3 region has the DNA TGTGCCATCAAGGACAGGCACACTAGCGGGGGGGCCGTAGAGACCCAGTACTTC. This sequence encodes CAIKDRHTSGGAVETQYF.

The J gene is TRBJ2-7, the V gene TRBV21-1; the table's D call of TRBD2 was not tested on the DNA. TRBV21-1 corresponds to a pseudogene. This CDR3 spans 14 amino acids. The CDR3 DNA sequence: TGTGCCAGCCGTGGGGGACACGGACTAGCGCCGCAGTACGTC. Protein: CASRGGHGLAPQYV.

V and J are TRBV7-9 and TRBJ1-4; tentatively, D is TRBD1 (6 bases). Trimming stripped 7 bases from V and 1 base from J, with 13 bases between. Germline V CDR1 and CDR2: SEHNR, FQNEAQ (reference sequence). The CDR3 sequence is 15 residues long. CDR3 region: CASIPGAGTNEKLFF. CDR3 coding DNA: TGTGCCAGCATCCCAGGGGCTGGAACTAATGAAAAACTGTTTTTT.

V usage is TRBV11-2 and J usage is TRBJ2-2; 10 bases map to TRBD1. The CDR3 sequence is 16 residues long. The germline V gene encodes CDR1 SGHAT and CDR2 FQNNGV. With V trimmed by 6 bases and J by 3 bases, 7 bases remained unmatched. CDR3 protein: CASSPGQGIDTGELFF. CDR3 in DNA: TGTGCCAGCAGTCCGGGACAGGGGATCGACACCGGGGAGCTGTTTTTT.

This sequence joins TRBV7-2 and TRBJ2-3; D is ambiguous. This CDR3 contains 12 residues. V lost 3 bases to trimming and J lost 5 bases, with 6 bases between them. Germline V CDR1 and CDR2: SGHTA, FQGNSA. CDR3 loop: CASSLYRDTQYF. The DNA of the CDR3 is TGTGCCAGCAGCTTGTACAGAGATACGCAGTATTTT.

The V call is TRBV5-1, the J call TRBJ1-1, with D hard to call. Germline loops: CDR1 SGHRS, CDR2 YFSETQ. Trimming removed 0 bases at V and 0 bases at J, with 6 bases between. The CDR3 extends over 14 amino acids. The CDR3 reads CASSLDTMNTEAFF. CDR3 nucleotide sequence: TGCGCCAGCAGCTTGGACACCATGAACACTGAAGCTTTCTTT.